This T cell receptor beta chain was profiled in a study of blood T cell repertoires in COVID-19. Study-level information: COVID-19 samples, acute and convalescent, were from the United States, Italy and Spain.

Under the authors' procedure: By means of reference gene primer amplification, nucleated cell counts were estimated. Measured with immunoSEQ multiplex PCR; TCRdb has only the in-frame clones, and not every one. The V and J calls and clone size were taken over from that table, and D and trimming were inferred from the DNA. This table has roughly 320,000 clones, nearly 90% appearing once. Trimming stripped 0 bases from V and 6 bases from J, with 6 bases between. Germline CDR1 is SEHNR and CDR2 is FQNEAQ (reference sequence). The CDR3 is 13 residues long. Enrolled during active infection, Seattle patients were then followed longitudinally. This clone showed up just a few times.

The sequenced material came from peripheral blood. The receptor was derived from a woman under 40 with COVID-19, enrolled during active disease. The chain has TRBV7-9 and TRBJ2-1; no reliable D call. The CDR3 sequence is CASSLAASNEQFF. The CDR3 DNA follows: TGTGCCAGCAGCTTAGCCGCGTCCAATGAGCAGTTCTTC.